This TCR beta chain is from a study of T cell changes during pregnancy in multiple sclerosis. The V gene's germline CDR1 is SNHLY and CDR2 FYNNEI. The ends were cut back, 6 bases at V and 0 bases at J, with 12 bases in the middle. The CDR3 spans 14 residues. This table comes from immunoSEQ multiplex PCR, and its TCRdb copy is limited to in-frame clones, with some not included. The table shows about 74,000 clones, with around 90% occurring only once. The sequencing used peripheral blood, collected in the third trimester of pregnancy. This sequence originates from a female donor with multiple sclerosis, enrolled in a pregnancy study. J is TRBJ2-7 and V is TRBV2, with D possibly matching TRBD1 (6 bases). The CDR3 sequence: CASRAGAPSYEQYF. In DNA, the CDR3 is TGTGCCAGCAGGGCAGGGGCTCCCTCCTACGAGCAGTACTTC.